The 27 T cell receptor beta chains presented below share a single source sample, sequenced in a study of spatial heterogeneity in lung cancer. Time point specified: blood at routine non-recurrence follow-up after resection. The sequenced material consisted of unsorted whole RNA from tumor, nontumor lung or frozen PBMC. Each CDR3 protein is one row after TCRdb ran MiXCR on the 5' RACE reads. The top ten hold 20% to 25% of the sample, which has approximately 27,000 distinct CDR3 sequences, roughly 5.5% seen once. The specimen comprised PBMCs, sampled at follow-up. The source of these receptors is a male donor with early-stage non-small cell lung cancer.

This clonotype has ten or more counts. The J gene is TRBJ1-2, the V gene TRBV3-1; 7 nucleotides agree with TRBD1. Germline CDR1 reads LGHDT; CDR2 reads YNNKEL (reference sequence). The CDR3 is 16 amino acids. J lost 2 bases, V lost 4 bases, and 10 bases had no gene match. This CDR3 is CASSPRLWDSNYGYTF. The CDR3 region has the DNA TGTGCCAGCAGCCCACGACTTTGGGACAGCAACTATGGCTACACCTTC. The variable domain in full, with the rest retrieved from reference TRBV3-1 and TRBJ1-2, is DTAVSQTPKYLVTQMGNDKSIKCEQNLGHDTMYWYKQDSKKFLKIMFSYNNKELIINETVPNRFSPKSPDKAHLNLHINSLELGDSAVYFCASSPRLWDSNYGYTFGSGTRLTVV.

This clonotype was picked up many times. V and J are TRBV29-1 and TRBJ2-6; no reliable D call. Trimming stripped 4 bases from V and 1 base from J, with 11 bases between. Germline lookup yields CDR1 SQVTM and CDR2 ANQGSEA. The CDR3 covers 15 residues. In nucleotides, the CDR3 is TGCAGCGTTGTTAGTCTCCTTTCTGGGGCCAACGTCCTGACTTTC. Protein sequence: CSVVSLLSGANVLTF. The full variable domain, in which reference TRBV29-1 and TRBJ2-6 provide the parts outside the CDR3, is SAVISQKPSRDICQRGTSLTIQCQVDSQVTMMFWYRQQPGQSLTLIATANQGSEATYESGFVIDKFPISRPNLTFSTLTVSNMSPEDSSIYLCSVVSLLSGANVLTFGAGSRLTVL.

The chain employs TRBV11-1 and TRBJ1-1; the D is unclear. CDR3 length: 13 amino acids. V shed 2 bases and J shed 2 bases, with 6 bases lying between them. CDR1 and CDR2 from the germline V gene are SGHAT and FQDESV (reference sequence). In nucleotides, the CDR3 is TGTGCCAGCAGCTTAATGGGTAACACTGAAGCTTTCTTT. The encoded protein is CASSLMGNTEAFF.

This clonotype has at least ten counts. The genes are TRBV7-6 and TRBJ2-1, with D perhaps TRBD2 (6 bases). Germline V gene data show CDR1 as SGHVS and CDR2 as FNYEAQ. V was pared by 1 base and J by 2 bases, with 9 bases between. The CDR3 is 15 residues long. Written as DNA, the CDR3 is TGTGCCAGCAGCTTAGTTCGCGGGACCTACAATGAGCAGTTCTTC. Amino acids: CASSLVRGTYNEQFF. The full variable domain, its missing parts supplied by reference TRBV7-6 and TRBJ2-1, is GAGVSQSPRYKVTKRGQDVALRCDPISGHVSLYWYRQALGQGPEFLTYFNYEAQQDKSGLPNDRFSAERPEGSISTLTIQRTEQRDSAMYRCASSLVRGTYNEQFFGPGTRLTVL.

At least ten counts were recorded for this clonotype. The CDR3 here is CSARGGPGRLNYGYTF. The CDR3 nucleotides are TGCAGTGCTAGAGGAGGACCTGGACGGCTTAACTATGGCTACACCTTC. The V gene is TRBV20-1, the J gene TRBJ1-2; D not certain. With 1 base removed from V and 1 base from J, the gap between germline ends came to 16 bases. This CDR3 has 16 residues. Germline V gene lookup returns CDR1 DFQATT and CDR2 SNEGSKA (reference sequence).

This clonotype appeared many times. The chain couples TRBV21-1 to TRBJ2-2. TRBV21-1 is labeled a pseudogene. This CDR3 region has 14 residues. The CDR3 is CASSNRLNTGELFF. CDR3 sequence (DNA): TGTGCCAGCAGCAATCGGTTGAACACCGGGGAGCTGTTTTTT.

Many counts were recorded for this clonotype. The rearrangement joins TRBV7-9 to TRBJ1-1; possible D gene TRBD1, 6 bases. Trimming left V 4 bases short and J 1 base short, with 13 bases between. CDR1 SEHNR and CDR2 FQNEAQ come from the germline V gene (reference sequence). The CDR3 contains 15 residues. CDR3 sequence reads: CASSSKDRANTEAFF. The CDR3 DNA is TGTGCCAGCAGCTCCAAGGACAGAGCGAACACTGAAGCTTTCTTT.

In its sample, this clonotype was seen many times. The chain employs TRBV7-6 and TRBJ1-2, with D perhaps TRBD1 (6 bases). V was pared by 5 bases and J by 0 bases, with 19 bases between. The germline CDR1 and CDR2 sequences are SGHVS and FNYEAQ. This CDR3 region has 17 residues. The DNA of the CDR3 is TGTGCCAGCAGCCCCCTGGACGGACAGCCAGCTAACTATGGCTACACCTTC. Protein sequence: CASSPLDGQPANYGYTF.

Ten or more counts support this clonotype. The V and J genes are TRBV10-3 and TRBJ1-1, with D possibly matching TRBD1 (5 bases). CDR1 and CDR2 (germline): ENHRY, SYGVKD. The V gene lost 7 bases and the J gene lost 0 bases, with 9 bases spanning the gap. The length of the CDR3 is 13 residues. The DNA for the CDR3 is TGTGCCATCACACGGGGACTGAACACTGAAGCTTTCTTT. It translates to CAITRGLNTEAFF.

The rearrangement links TRBV11-2 to TRBJ1-6, with no clear D. Germline values: CDR1 SGHAT, CDR2 FQNNGV. V lost 4 bases to trimming and J lost 7 bases, with 11 bases between them. This CDR3 region has 14 residues. CDR3 sequence reads: CASSYSLINSPLHF. CDR3 DNA: TGTGCCAGCAGCTACAGCCTCATAAATTCACCCCTCCACTTT.

This clonotype was counted many times. One junction end disagrees with the germline gene, perhaps due to a read error. The CDR3 is CASSRLVTPGYSEQFF. Written as DNA, the CDR3 is TGTGCCAGCAGCCGACTAGTCACCCCAGGGTACAGTGAGCAGTTCTTC. V usage is TRBV11-2 and J usage is TRBJ2-1; TRBD2 might be the D (6 bases). The CDR3 consists of 16 residues. Germline CDR1 and CDR2: SGHAT and FQNNGV.

In its sample, this clonotype was seen many times. The chain employs TRBV20-1 and TRBJ1-5, with D unresolved. Trimming cost V 6 bases and J 5 bases, with 11 bases left between them. The CDR3 is 12 amino acids. Germline V gene sequence: CDR1 DFQATT, CDR2 SNEGSKA (reference sequence). The CDR3 region is CSAPGGDQPQHF. In DNA, the CDR3 is TGCAGTGCCCCAGGTGGGGATCAGCCCCAGCATTTT.

The table lists this clonotype with many counts. V usage is TRBV6-2 or TRBV6-3 and J usage is TRBJ2-2; TRBD2 agrees at 15 bases. After removal of 2 bases from V and 5 bases from J, the junction contained 3 bases not matched to a gene. The CDR3 runs 17 residues. The germline gives CDR1 MNHEY, CDR2 SVGEGT. This CDR3 reads CASSYPGLAGGTGELFF. As DNA, the CDR3 is TGTGCCAGCAGTTACCCGGGACTAGCGGGAGGTACCGGGGAGCTGTTTTTT.

This clonotype has a count of ten or more. The chain links TRBV7-9 to TRBJ2-7; 7 positions agree with TRBD1. V lost 4 bases to trimming and J lost 4 bases; unmatched junction nucleotides: 7. In germline, CDR1 is SEHNR, CDR2 FQNEAQ (reference sequence). This CDR3 spans 14 amino acids. The CDR3: CASSSHGTEYEQYF. CDR3 in DNA: TGTGCCAGCAGCTCCCACGGGACAGAGTACGAGCAGTACTTC.

V and J are TRBV18 and TRBJ1-1, with D unresolved. CDR1 is KGHSH, CDR2 LQKENI, per germline. There are 15 residues in the CDR3. Between the trimmed V and J ends, which lost 1 base and 3 bases, there was a span of 12 bases. Written as DNA, the CDR3 is TGTGCCAGCTCACCACGTGCCTTAGAGGACACTGAAGCTTTCTTT. It translates to CASSPRALEDTEAFF. The entire variable domain, with the rest obtained from reference TRBV18 and TRBJ1-1, is as follows: NAGVMQNPRHLVRRRGQEARLRCSPMKGHSHVYWYRQLPEEGLKFMVYLQKENIIDESGMPKERFSAEFPKEGPSILRIQQVVRGDSAAYFCASSPRALEDTEAFFGQGTRLTVV.

This clonotype has ten or more counts. This chain joins TRBV5-1 and TRBJ1-1; D unclear. Germline-derived CDR1 and CDR2 are SGHRS and YFSETQ. The CDR3 covers 15 residues. Trimming pared 2 bases from V and 3 bases from J, leaving 14 bases between. The CDR3 sequence: CASSFTPPVDTEAFF. The DNA for the CDR3 is TGCGCCAGCAGCTTCACCCCCCCTGTGGACACTGAAGCTTTCTTT. Complete variable domain (other parts from reference TRBV5-1 and TRBJ1-1): KAGVTQTPRYLIKTRGQQVTLSCSPISGHRSVSWYQQTPGQGLQFLFEYFSETQRNKGNFPGRFSGRQFSNSRSEMNVSTLELGDSALYLCASSFTPPVDTEAFFGQGTRLTVV.

A few counts support this clonotype. V is TRBV12-3 or TRBV12-4 and J is TRBJ1-6, with TRBD1 matching over 7 bases. This CDR3 is 13 amino acids long. V lost 8 bases and J lost 7; bases outside the gene matches: 5. CDR3 amino acids: CASSGQANSPLHF. CDR3 DNA sequence: TGTGCCAGCTCAGGACAGGCGAATTCACCCCTCCACTTT.

Many counts were recorded for this clonotype. The chain carries TRBV20-1 and TRBJ2-6; D is unclear. Trimming removed 3 bases at V and 0 bases at J, with 9 bases between. This CDR3 is 15 amino acids long. Germline CDR1 is DFQATT and CDR2 is SNEGSKA (reference sequence). This CDR3 is CSASAPSSGANVLTF. The CDR3 nucleotides are TGCAGTGCTAGTGCACCTAGCTCTGGGGCCAACGTCCTGACTTTC.

The genes are TRBV6-5 and TRBJ1-1; D is ambiguous. This CDR3 is 13 amino acids long. Trimming shortened V by 0 bases and J by 5 bases, and 7 bases separated the two germline ends. Germline V CDR1 and CDR2: MNHEY, SVGAGI. As DNA, the CDR3 is TGTGCCAGCAGTTACTCGGGGAGAACTGAAGCTTTCTTT. Amino acid sequence: CASSYSGRTEAFF.

This chain uses TRBV19 with TRBJ2-5; 7 bases align to TRBD1. From germline, CDR1 is LNHDA and CDR2 SQIVND (reference sequence). V lost 5 bases to trimming and J lost 9 bases; unmatched junction nucleotides: 6. This CDR3 has 12 amino acids. For the CDR3, the DNA is TGTGCCAGTAGTGAGGGACAGTCGGCCCAGTACTTC. Its translation is CASSEGQSAQYF.

This clonotype was seen repeatedly, ten times or more. This chain connects TRBV2 to TRBJ2-1, with 7 bases fitting TRBD2. Germline CDR1 SNHLY, CDR2 FYNNEI. Trimming cost V 6 bases and J 3 bases; bases outside gene matches: 11. This CDR3 region has 16 residues. CDR3 residues: CASRETSDFLYNEQFF. As DNA, the CDR3 is TGTGCCAGCAGGGAAACTAGCGACTTCCTCTACAATGAGCAGTTCTTC.

This clonotype was observed many times. The rearrangement uses TRBV7-2 and TRBJ2-4; 7 bases line up with TRBD1. Trimming cost V 5 bases and J 3 bases; bases outside gene matches: 10. Germline assignment: CDR1 SGHTA and CDR2 FQGNSA. This CDR3 has 16 residues. CDR3 sequence reads: CASSLTRQGGKNIQYF. DNA for the CDR3: TGTGCCAGCAGCCTCACTCGACAGGGCGGCAAAAACATTCAGTACTTC.

This clonotype was recorded many times. The chain combines TRBV19 with TRBJ2-3; D is undetermined. Trimming took 4 bases from V and 0 from J, leaving 8 bases between them. CDR3 size: 14 residues. Looked up from germline, CDR1 is LNHDA and CDR2 is SQIVND (reference sequence). This CDR3 reads CASSTLTSTDTQYF. DNA of the CDR3: TGTGCCAGTAGTACACTTACTAGCACAGATACGCAGTATTTT. The variable domain in full, completed from reference TRBV19 and TRBJ2-3, reads DGGITQSPKYLFRKEGQNVTLSCEQNLNHDAMYWYRQDPGQGLRLIYYSQIVNDFQKGDIAEGYSVSREKKESFPLTVTSAQKNPTAFYLCASSTLTSTDTQYFGPGTRLTVL.

This clonotype was recorded a few times. This chain links TRBV27 with TRBJ2-1, with 7 positions matching TRBD1. CDR3 length equals 13 residues. Germline V lookup: CDR1 MNHEY, CDR2 SMNVEV (reference sequence). V lost 3 bases, J lost 10 bases, and 6 bases stayed unmatched. The CDR3 spells CASSLYTGVEQFF. The CDR3, as DNA: TGTGCCAGCAGTTTGTATACAGGGGTCGAGCAGTTCTTC.

This clonotype was detected ten times or more. The chain is built from TRBV7-6 and TRBJ2-7, with TRBD1 identical over 9 bases. CDR3 length: 14 residues. The trim removed 5 bases at V and 7 bases at J, leaving 9 bases unmatched. In germline, CDR1 is SGHVS, CDR2 FNYEAQ. The CDR3 bases are TGTGCCAGCAGCCCAGCGACAGGGGGAAGAGAGCAGTACTTC. Translating gives CASSPATGGREQYF.

This clonotype was counted between two and nine times. V and J are TRBV15 and TRBJ1-2; TRBD1 matches 9 bases. With 3 bases clipped from V and 5 bases from J, the junction kept 7 bases outside the gene matches. Per the germline V gene, CDR1 is LNHNV and CDR2 is YYDKDF (reference sequence). The CDR3 sequence is 15 residues long. Written as DNA, the CDR3 is TGTGCCACCAGCAGTTACCCGGACAGGGGATATGGCTACACCTTC. It specifies CATSSYPDRGYGYTF.

The sample holds many counts of this clonotype. The chain links TRBV4-2 to TRBJ2-7; no clear D gene. Trimming removed 2 bases from V and 1 base from J, with 12 bases in between. Looked up from germline, CDR1 is LGHNA and CDR2 is YNFKEQ. The CDR3 loop spans 15 amino acids. CDR3 coding DNA: TGTGCCAGCAGCCAATCACTAACCGGGTCCTACGAGCAGTACTTC. It specifies CASSQSLTGSYEQYF.